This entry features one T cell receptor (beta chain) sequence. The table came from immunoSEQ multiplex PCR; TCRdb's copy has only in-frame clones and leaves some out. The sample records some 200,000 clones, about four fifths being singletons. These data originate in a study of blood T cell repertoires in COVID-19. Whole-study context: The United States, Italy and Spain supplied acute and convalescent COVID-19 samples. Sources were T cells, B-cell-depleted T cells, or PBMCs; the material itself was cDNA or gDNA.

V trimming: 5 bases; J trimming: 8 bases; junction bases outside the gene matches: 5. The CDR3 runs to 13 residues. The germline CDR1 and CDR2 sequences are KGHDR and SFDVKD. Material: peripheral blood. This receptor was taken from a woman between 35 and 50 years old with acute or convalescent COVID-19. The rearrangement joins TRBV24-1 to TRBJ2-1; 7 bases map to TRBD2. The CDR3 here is CATSGTSSDEQFF. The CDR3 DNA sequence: TGTGCCACCAGTGGGACTAGTAGCGATGAGCAGTTCTTC.